The entry below describes one T cell receptor beta chain. What it binds is unknown. TCRdb itself ran the 5' RACE reads through MiXCR, one entry per CDR3 protein. The table lists 250,000 to 400,000 distinct CDR3 sequences, under 14% of them singletons. Germline CDR1 reads MDHEN; CDR2 reads SYDVKM. The V end was cut by 6 bases, the J end by 0 bases, with 12 bases between. The CDR3 runs to 15 residues. The data belong to a study of CD8 T cells in ankylosing spondylitis. Study findings and constraints: Seemingly characteristic of ankylosing spondylitis blood was a TCR beta motif consisting of several highly homologous variants. Significantly higher representation of disease-linked clones was reported for matched ankylosing spondylitis synovial fluid.

The receptor's source is a female donor with ankylosing spondylitis or in good health (not recorded which). The sample consisted of blood, either unsorted or a sorted T cell fraction (not recorded which). This chain links TRBV28 with TRBJ2-1; TRBD1 is a possible D gene (5 bases). This chain's CDR3 is CASSPADSSYNEQFF. Written as DNA, the CDR3 is TGTGCCAGCAGCCCAGCTGACAGCTCCTACAATGAGCAGTTCTTC.